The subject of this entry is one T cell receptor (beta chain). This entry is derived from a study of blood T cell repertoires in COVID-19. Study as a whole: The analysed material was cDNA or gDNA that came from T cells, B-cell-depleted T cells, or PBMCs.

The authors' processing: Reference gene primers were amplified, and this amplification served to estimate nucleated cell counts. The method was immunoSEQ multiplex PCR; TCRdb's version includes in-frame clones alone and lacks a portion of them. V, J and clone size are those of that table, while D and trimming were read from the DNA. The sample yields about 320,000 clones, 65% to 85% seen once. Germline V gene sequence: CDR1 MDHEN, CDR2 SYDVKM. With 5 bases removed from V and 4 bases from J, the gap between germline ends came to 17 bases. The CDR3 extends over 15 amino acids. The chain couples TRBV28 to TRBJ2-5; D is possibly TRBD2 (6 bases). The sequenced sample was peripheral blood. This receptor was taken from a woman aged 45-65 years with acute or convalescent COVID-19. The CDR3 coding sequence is TGTGCCAGCAGTCTTGGAGTCGGGGGTCCAGAGACCCAGTACTTC. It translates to CASSLGVGGPETQYF.